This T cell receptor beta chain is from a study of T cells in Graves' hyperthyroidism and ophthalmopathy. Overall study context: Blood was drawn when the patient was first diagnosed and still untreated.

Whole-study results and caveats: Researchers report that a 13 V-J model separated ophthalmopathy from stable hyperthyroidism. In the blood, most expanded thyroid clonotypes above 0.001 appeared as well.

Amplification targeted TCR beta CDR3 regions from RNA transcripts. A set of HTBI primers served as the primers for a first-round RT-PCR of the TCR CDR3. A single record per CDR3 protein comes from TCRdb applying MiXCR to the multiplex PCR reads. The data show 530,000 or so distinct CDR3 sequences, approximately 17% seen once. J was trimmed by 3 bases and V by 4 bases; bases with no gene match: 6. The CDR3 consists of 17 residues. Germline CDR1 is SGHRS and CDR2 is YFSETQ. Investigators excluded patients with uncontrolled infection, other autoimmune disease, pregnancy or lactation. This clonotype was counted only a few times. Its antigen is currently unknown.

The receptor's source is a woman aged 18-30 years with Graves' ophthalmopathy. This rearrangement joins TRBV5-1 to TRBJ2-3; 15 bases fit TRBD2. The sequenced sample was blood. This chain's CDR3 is CASSLRTSGGATDTQYF. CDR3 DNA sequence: TGCGCCAGCAGCCTCAGGACTAGCGGGGGGGCAACAGATACGCAGTATTTT.